The clone carrying this T cell receptor beta chain is a singleton in its sample. What it recognizes is unknown. The V and J ends lost 6 bases and 1 base, in that order; junction bases with no gene match: 12. The CDR3 loop spans 17 amino acids. The V gene's germline CDR1 is MGHDK and CDR2 SYGVNS. Data came from immunoSEQ multiplex PCR; TCRdb stores just in-frame clones and leaves some out. Here the sample spans hundreds of thousands of clones, 60% to 75% being singletons. The source of the sample is a study of cytotoxic CD8 clonotypes in ibrutinib-treated CLL. Study-level background: Partial responders around 24, complete 2; roughly 12 progressed and around 15 stayed in remission by median roughly 6 years.

General study results and limits: Few clonotypes were public, and these shrank or held steady under treatment. At baseline, clonality was higher than in age-matched healthy donors and correlated with CD8+ counts. Clonality showed a rise at ibrutinib response that reversed toward baseline at progression.

Source: PBMCs, taken after 24 months of ibrutinib treatment. This rearrangement joins TRBV25-1 to TRBJ1-1; the match to TRBD1 covers 9 bases. The source is a human donor with chronic lymphocytic leukemia. The CDR3 sequence is CASSAPPGQGTNTEAFF. Written as DNA, the CDR3 is TGTGCCAGCAGCGCCCCCCCGGGACAGGGAACGAACACTGAAGCTTTCTTT.